Listed below are T cell receptor beta chains from one sample, sequenced in a study of cytomegalovirus exposure and HLA in healthy donors. Produced via immunoSEQ multiplex PCR; TCRdb's table is partial and in-frame only. The repertoire holds fewer than 65,000 clones, with around 73% as singletons. The sequenced sample was PBMCs. The receptors stem from a man aged 50-60 years in good health and CMV-seronegative. CDR3s include the opening cysteine and the closing phenylalanine or tryptophan. The order of the fields is J gene, V gene, D gene, clone size, CDR3 protein, CDR3 DNA. D genes are given only for firm matches. Not all rows give a size; the values are once, few, many and, for expanded clones, a class.

TRBJ2-7,TRBV6-5,TRBD1,-,CASSSTGGHSYEQYF,TGTGCCAGCAGTTCGACAGGGGGCCATTCCTACGAGCAGTACTTC
TRBJ1-2,TRBV6-5,TRBD1,-,CASSYYTTDRAGGYTF,TGTGCCAGCAGTTACTATACGACGGACAGGGCCGGGGGCTACACCTTC
TRBJ1-3,TRBV5-6,-,few,CASSLGLGRDTIYF,TGTGCCAGCAGCTTGGGCCTTGGGCGGGACACCATATATTTT
TRBJ1-4,TRBV2,-,-,CASMIGPSGKLFF,TGTGCCAGCATGATCGGGCCCAGCGGAAAACTGTTTTTT
TRBJ1-2,TRBV16,-,-,CASSQYAGTGYTF,TGTGCCAGCAGCCAATATGCGGGGACCGGCTACACCTTC
TRBJ1-2,TRBV5-6,-,-,CASFLTRREEGYTF,TGTGCCAGCTTTCTAACCCGTCGGGAAGAGGGCTACACCTTC
TRBJ2-7,TRBV6-6,TRBD2,-,CASSLVGGGGDEQYF,TGTGCCAGCAGTTTAGTGGGCGGCGGGGGGGACGAGCAGTACTTC
TRBJ2-5,TRBV11-2,TRBD1,-,CASSLVGTGSETQYF,TGTGCCAGCAGCTTAGTGGGGACAGGGTCAGAGACCCAGTACTTC
TRBJ1-1,TRBV11-2,-,-,CASRHDRTEAFF,TGTGCCAGCAGACACGACAGGACTGAAGCTTTCTTT
TRBJ2-3,TRBV14,TRBD1,once,CASSLGVGGLDTQYF,TGTGCCAGCAGCCTCGGGGTAGGGGGCTTAGATACGCAGTATTTT
TRBJ2-5,TRBV10-1,-,-,CASSESTVQETQYF,TGCGCCAGCAGTGAGTCCACAGTCCAAGAGACCCAGTACTTC
TRBJ1-1,TRBV6-6,TRBD1,few,CASSDSSTGNTEAFF,TGTGCCAGCAGTGACTCGTCGACAGGGAATACTGAAGCTTTCTTT
TRBJ2-3,TRBV6-1,-,few,CASSGLGGGTDTQYF,TGTGCCAGCAGCGGACTAGGGGGGGGCACAGATACGCAGTATTTT
TRBJ1-2,TRBV6-6,TRBD1,few,CASRPGTDGYTF,TGTGCCAGCAGACCCGGGACAGATGGCTACACCTTC
TRBJ2-1,TRBV7-2,TRBD2,-,CASSPRGLAANEQFF,TGTGCCAGCAGCCCTAGGGGACTAGCCGCTAATGAGCAGTTCTTC
TRBJ2-5,TRBV18,TRBD2,-,CASSPTSGGSQETQYF,TGTGCCAGCTCACCAACTAGCGGGGGATCCCAAGAGACCCAGTACTTC
TRBJ1-2,TRBV6-5,-,-,CASSPRGTNYGYTF,TGTGCCAGCAGTCCTCGAGGCACTAACTATGGCTACACCTTC
TRBJ1-1,TRBV18,TRBD1,-,CASSLRTGERGNTEAFF,TGTGCCAGCTCACTGCGGACAGGTGAACGTGGGAACACTGAAGCTTTCTTT
TRBJ1-4,TRBV19,-,-,CASAPSGYDVEKLFF,TGTGCCAGTGCCCCGTCAGGGTACGATGTCGAAAAACTGTTTTTT
TRBJ1-6,TRBV6-6,TRBD1,-,CASNHRGTYNSPLHF,TGTGCCAGCAATCACAGGGGAACCTATAATTCACCCCTCCACTTT
TRBJ2-3,TRBV6-1,TRBD2,-,CASSGSGSDYTDTQYF,TGTGCCAGCAGTGGTAGCGGGAGCGACTACACAGATACGCAGTATTTT
TRBJ2-7,TRBV5-6,-,-,CASSPNPGFSEQYF,TGTGCCAGCAGCCCGAATCCGGGATTTTCCGAGCAGTACTTC
TRBJ1-3,TRBV19,-,once,CASSIDRTGTSSGNTIYF,TGTGCCAGTAGTATAGATCGTACAGGGACTAGCTCTGGAAACACCATATATTTT
TRBJ2-7,TRBV27,-,-,CASSFGGGYEQYF,TGTGCCAGCAGTTTCGGGGGTGGCTACGAGCAGTACTTC
TRBJ2-5,TRBV7-9,TRBD2,few,CASSGDYPYQETQYF,TGTGCCAGCAGCGGGGACTACCCGTACCAAGAGACCCAGTACTTC
TRBJ1-4,TRBV25-1,-,-,CASSEWKRGSNEKLFF,TGTGCCAGCAGTGAATGGAAAAGGGGTTCTAATGAAAAACTGTTTTTT